This TCR beta chain came from a study of Ad26.COV2.S vaccination and SARS-CoV-2 variants. The CDR3 runs 13 residues. Germline CDR1 and CDR2: SGHNT and YYREEE (reference sequence). V was shortened by 3 bases and J by 2 bases, with 8 bases between the two germline ends. Clones were read by immunoSEQ multiplex PCR, and TCRdb kept only the in-frame ones, dropping some. The table includes about 350,000 clones, 92% detected once. The V gene is TRBV5-4, the J gene TRBJ1-1; D not resolved. This clonotype was obtained from a human donor who had recovered from COVID-19. The sample in question was peripheral blood, obtained after recovery from COVID-19. This chain's CDR3 is CASSSPSNTEAFF. The CDR3 DNA is TGTGCCAGCAGCTCCCCTAGTAACACTGAAGCTTTCTTT.